The T cell receptor (beta chain) under discussion was sequenced for a study of blood T cell repertoires in COVID-19. Turning to the study itself: COVID-19 samples collected from the United States, Italy and Spain covered acute and convalescent phases. In each case, the material was cDNA or gDNA derived from T cells, B-cell-depleted T cells, or PBMCs.

The trim removed 4 bases at V and 0 bases at J, leaving 9 bases unmatched. Germline loops: CDR1 GTSNPN, CDR2 SVGIG (reference sequence). The CDR3 has 18 amino acids. Study processing details: Reference gene primers were amplified, and this amplification served to estimate nucleated cell counts. The table came from immunoSEQ multiplex PCR; TCRdb's copy has only in-frame clones and leaves some out. The V and J calls and clone size come from that table; D and trimming were worked out from the DNA. The sample gives about 210,000 clones, 82% of which show up once; 10% to 15% is in the top ten. The sequence derives from a woman in her thirties or forties with acute or convalescent COVID-19. V usage is TRBV30 and J usage is TRBJ2-3; 14 bases map to TRBD2. Sample: peripheral blood. The CDR3 protein is CAWTTGTSGRWSTDTQYF. The CDR3 DNA follows: TGTGCCTGGACGACCGGGACTAGCGGGAGATGGAGCACAGATACGCAGTATTTT.